The 22 T cell receptor beta chains listed next were all sequenced from one sample in a study of PD-1 blockade in classical Hodgkin lymphoma. The repertoire was sequenced with immunoSEQ multiplex PCR; TCRdb's copy has only in-frame clones and lacks some. The top ten clones hold 1.5% to 2% of a sample with about 17,000 clones, approximately 84% of them seen once. Indicated time point: cycle 4 day 1 (C4D1), after 5 to 7 weeks of nivolumab. All patients relapsed after autologous stem cell transplantation, and brentuximab vedotin exposure varied. With magnetic negative selection, CD4+ T cells were purified from PBMCs that had been thawed. Source: CD4+ T cells from blood, taken before the fourth cycle of nivolumab. These receptors were obtained from a human donor with classical Hodgkin lymphoma.

This clone has just one count. V is TRBV18 and J is TRBJ2-4; 12 bases map to TRBD2. Germline V CDR1 and CDR2: KGHSH, LQKENI. There are 14 residues in the CDR3. Losses at the gene ends were 5 bases for V and 7 bases for J; bases not matched to a gene: 3. CDR3 coding DNA: TGTGCCAGCTCAGAGCTAGCGGGAGGGAACATTCAGTACTTC. It is translated as CASSELAGGNIQYF.

V and J are TRBV10-3 and TRBJ2-5, with TRBD1 matching 10 bases. Germline CDR1 and CDR2: ENHRY and SYGVKD. Trimming removed 3 bases from V and 1 base from J; junction bases left unmatched: 5. This CDR3 has 16 residues. This CDR3 reads CAISEPGQGIQETQYF. The CDR3, as DNA: TGTGCCATCAGTGAACCGGGACAGGGGATCCAAGAGACCCAGTACTTC.

Only one count was recorded for this clone. This chain links TRBV7-9 with TRBJ2-4, with a weak D call TRBD2 (6 bases). There are 14 residues in the CDR3. The V end was cut by 8 bases, the J end by 0 bases, with 11 bases between. Germline CDR1 is SEHNR and CDR2 is FQNEAQ (reference sequence). The CDR3: CASASGLAKNIQYF. As DNA, the CDR3 is TGTGCCAGCGCGAGCGGGTTAGCCAAAAACATTCAGTACTTC.

The chain carries TRBV10-2 and TRBJ1-5, with D perhaps matching TRBD1 (5 bases). Between the trimmed V and J ends, which lost 5 bases and 1 base, there was a span of 12 bases. The CDR3 is 15 residues long. Germline V gives CDR1 WSHSY, CDR2 SAAADI. CDR3 nucleotides: TGCGCCAGCAGTCAGACCCGACAGAGCAATCAGCCCCAGCATTTT. Protein: CASSQTRQSNQPQHF.

This clone was picked up one time. The rearrangement joins TRBV9 to TRBJ2-4, with 9 bases that match TRBD2. This CDR3 is built from 16 residues. CDR1 and CDR2 from the germline V gene are SGDLS and YYNGEE. Trimming took 0 bases from V and 8 from J; bases not matched to a gene: 9. This CDR3 reads CASSVGVGAGGHIQYF. As DNA, the CDR3 is TGTGCCAGCAGCGTAGGAGTCGGGGCGGGAGGGCACATTCAGTACTTC.

The V gene is TRBV19, the J gene TRBJ2-5; TRBD1 aligns across 8 bases. The CDR3 contains 14 residues. V shed 3 bases and J 5 bases; nucleotides not matched to a gene: 5. Per germline, CDR1 LNHDA and CDR2 SQIVND (reference sequence). The DNA of the CDR3 is TGTGCCAGTAGTATTGGACAGGGTTGGGAGACCCAGTACTTC. This encodes CASSIGQGWETQYF.

This chain joins TRBV18 and TRBJ1-4, with 9 bases identical to TRBD1. Per the germline V gene, CDR1 is KGHSH and CDR2 is LQKENI. With V trimmed by 2 bases and J by 0 bases, 4 bases remained unmatched. The CDR3 extends over 17 amino acids. The CDR3 DNA follows: TGTGCCAGCTCACCATTCGGACAGGGGTCAACTAATGAAAAACTGTTTTTT. It codes for CASSPFGQGSTNEKLFF.

The V call is TRBV7-8, the J call TRBJ2-5, with D hard to call. CDR1 and CDR2 (germline): SGHVS, FQNEAQ. This CDR3 has 13 residues. Deletions cut 5 bases from V and 3 bases from J, with 10 bases between. The CDR3 DNA is TGTGCCAGCAGCCCTCCTAGAGAAGAGACCCAGTACTTC. It specifies CASSPPREETQYF.

The CDR3 protein is CASSRYTGELFF. The CDR3 bases are TGTGCCAGCTCCCGATACACCGGGGAGCTGTTTTTT. The chain uses TRBV18 and TRBJ2-2; D gene ambiguous. Germline assignment: CDR1 KGHSH and CDR2 LQKENI. V gave up 6 bases and J gave up 3 bases, with 5 bases separating them. The CDR3 totals 12 residues.

The sample holds one count of this clone. The J gene is TRBJ1-5, the V gene TRBV28; D gene unclear. The CDR3 runs 15 residues. Germline V gene sequence: CDR1 MDHEN, CDR2 SYDVKM. The V end lost 3 bases, the J end lost 1 base, and 10 bases lay between the germline ends. CDR3 DNA: TGTGCCAGCAGTTTCAAAGGGATAAGCAATCAGCCCCAGCATTTT. Amino acids: CASSFKGISNQPQHF.

This chain uses TRBV16 with TRBJ1-5, with 9 bases lining up with TRBD1. Per germline, CDR1 KGHSY and CDR2 FQNENV. V was pared by 4 bases and J by 3 bases, with 4 bases of the junction left unmatched. This CDR3 region has 15 residues. This chain's CDR3 is CASSRRDRDNQPQHF. In DNA form, the CDR3 reads TGTGCCAGCAGCCGCAGGGACAGGGACAATCAGCCCCAGCATTTT.

The genes are TRBV19 and TRBJ2-5; TRBD2 matches 11 bases. CDR1 and CDR2 from the germline V gene are LNHDA and SQIVND (reference sequence). The length of the CDR3 is 13 residues. Trimming at V came to 6 bases and at J to 4 bases, leaving 1 base not matched to a gene. The CDR3 sequence is CASRLAGAETQYF. As DNA, the CDR3 is TGTGCCAGTAGACTAGCGGGAGCAGAGACCCAGTACTTC.

This clone was counted between two and nine times. The chain has TRBV28 and TRBJ1-2, with TRBD1 matching 10 bases. V was clipped by 8 bases and J by 8 bases; unmatched bases: 11. Germline loops: CDR1 MDHEN, CDR2 SYDVKM. The CDR3 is 14 residues long. The CDR3 nucleotides are TGTGCCAGCTCAAAGGGGGGGACAGGGGTCGGCTACACCTTC. Amino acid sequence: CASSKGGTGVGYTF.

The V gene is TRBV2, the J gene TRBJ2-1; TRBD2 matches 7 bases. The germline CDR1 and CDR2 sequences are SNHLY and FYNNEI. The CDR3 sequence is 14 residues long. Losses at the gene ends were 7 bases for V and 3 bases for J; bases not matched to a gene: 6. CDR3 nucleotide sequence: TGTGCCAGCACTTGGGGCGGGAGCTACAATGAGCAGTTCTTC. Translated: CASTWGGSYNEQFF.

This clone was detected only once. V is TRBV15 and J is TRBJ2-1; no clear D gene. The CDR3 contains 13 residues. Germline V gene sequence: CDR1 LNHNV, CDR2 YYDKDF (reference sequence). V lost 1 base and J lost 7, with 8 bases in between. CDR3 protein: CATSRAYGNEQFF. DNA of the CDR3: TGTGCCACCAGCAGAGCCTATGGGAATGAGCAGTTCTTC.

The chain has TRBV18 and TRBJ2-5, with no clear D. V lost 0 bases to trimming and J lost 1 base, with 6 bases between them. The CDR3 length is 14 residues. Germline CDR1 KGHSH, CDR2 LQKENI. DNA for the CDR3: TGTGCCAGCTCACCACCTAGCCTCCAAGAGACCCAGTACTTC. Amino acid sequence: CASSPPSLQETQYF.

V usage is TRBV6-1 and J usage is TRBJ1-1; D unclear. V shed 5 bases and J shed 11 bases, with 15 bases lying between them. Per the germline V gene, CDR1 is MNHNS and CDR2 is SASEGT. This CDR3 is built from 12 residues. The CDR3 bases are TGTGCCAGCAGTCCTAGCAAAAGTAGGGCTTTCTTT. Its translation: CASSPSKSRAFF.

This clone was seen only a few times. This chain joins TRBV19 and TRBJ1-5; D is unclear. CDR3 length: 11 amino acids. Germline V lookup: CDR1 LNHDA, CDR2 SQIVND (reference sequence). Trimming cost V 3 bases and J 11 bases, with 8 bases left between them. CDR3 region: CASSISATQHF. DNA of the CDR3: TGTGCCAGTAGTATTAGTGCAACCCAGCATTTT.

This clone was detected once. The chain joins TRBV5-6 to TRBJ1-2; TRBD1 might be the D (5 bases). The V and J ends lost 1 base and 10 bases respectively, with 17 bases between them. CDR1 is SGHDT, CDR2 YYEEEE, per germline. This CDR3 region has 14 residues. Here the CDR3 DNA reads TGTGCCAGCAGCTTGTTCCAGGTCCCGACAGTCTACACCTTC. It encodes CASSLFQVPTVYTF.

CDR3 sequence: CSVERTSGSTDTQYF. CDR3 bases: TGCAGCGTTGAGAGGACTAGCGGGAGTACAGATACGCAGTATTTT. V gene TRBV29-1 combines with J gene TRBJ2-3; TRBD2 matches at 13 bases. The junction had 3 bases not matched to a gene; V was cut back by 3 bases and J by 3 bases. This CDR3 is built from 15 residues. CDR1 and CDR2 (germline): SQVTM, ANQGSEA.

The J gene is TRBJ2-2, the V gene TRBV14; 7 positions match TRBD2. The trim removed 4 bases at V and 4 bases at J, leaving 9 bases unmatched. Germline-derived CDR1 and CDR2 are SGHDN and FVKESK. The CDR3 consists of 16 residues. The DNA for the CDR3 is TGTGCCAGCAGCCCCGCCGGGACTACTTTCACCGGGGAGCTGTTTTTT. Translated, it gives CASSPAGTTFTGELFF.

The gene calls are TRBV27 and TRBJ2-7; possible D gene TRBD1, 6 bases. V gave up 6 bases and J gave up 2 bases, with 23 bases separating them. CDR3 length equals 17 residues. CDR1 is MNHEY, CDR2 SMNVEV, per germline (reference sequence). The CDR3 reads CASSRTLPGHTTYEQYF. In DNA form, the CDR3 reads TGTGCCAGCAGCCGAACACTGCCGGGACATACTACCTACGAGCAGTACTTC.